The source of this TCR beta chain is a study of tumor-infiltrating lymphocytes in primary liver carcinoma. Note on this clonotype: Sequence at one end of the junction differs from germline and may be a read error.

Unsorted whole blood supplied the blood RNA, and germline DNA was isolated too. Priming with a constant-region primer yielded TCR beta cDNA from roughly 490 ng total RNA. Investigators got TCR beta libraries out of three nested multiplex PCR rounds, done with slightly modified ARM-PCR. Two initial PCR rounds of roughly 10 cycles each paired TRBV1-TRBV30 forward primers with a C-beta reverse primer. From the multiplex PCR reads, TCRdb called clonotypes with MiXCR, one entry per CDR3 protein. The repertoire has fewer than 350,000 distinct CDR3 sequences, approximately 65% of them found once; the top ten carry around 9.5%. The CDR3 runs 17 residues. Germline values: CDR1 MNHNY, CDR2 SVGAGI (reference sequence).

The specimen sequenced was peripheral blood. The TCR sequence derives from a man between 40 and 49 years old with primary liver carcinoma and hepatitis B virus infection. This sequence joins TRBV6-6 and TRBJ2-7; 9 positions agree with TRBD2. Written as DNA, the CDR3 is TGTGCCAGCAGTACCCCTCGGGTAGCGGGAGTGAGGAGCGAGGAGTACTTC. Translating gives CASSTPRVAGVRSEEYF.